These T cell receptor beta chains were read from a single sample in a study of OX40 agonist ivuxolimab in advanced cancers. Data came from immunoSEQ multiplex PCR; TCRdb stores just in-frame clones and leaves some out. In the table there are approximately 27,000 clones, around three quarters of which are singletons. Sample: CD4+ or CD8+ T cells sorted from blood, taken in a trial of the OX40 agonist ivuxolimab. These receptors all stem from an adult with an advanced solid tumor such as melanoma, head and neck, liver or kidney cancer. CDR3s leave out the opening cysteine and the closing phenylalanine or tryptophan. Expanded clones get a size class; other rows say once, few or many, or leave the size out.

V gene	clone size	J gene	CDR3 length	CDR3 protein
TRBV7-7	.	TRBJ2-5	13	ASSLQRGAQETQY
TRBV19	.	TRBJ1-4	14	ASSTSARQAWEKLF
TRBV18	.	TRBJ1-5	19	ASSPPPGDRGQGGSNQPQH
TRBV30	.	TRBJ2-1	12	AWNRAFSYNEQF
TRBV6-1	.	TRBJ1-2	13	ASSDRYRVNYGYT
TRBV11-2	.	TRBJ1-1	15	ASSLGISGGGTTEAF
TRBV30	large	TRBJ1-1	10	AWSPGYTEAF
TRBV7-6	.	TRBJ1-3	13	ASSHLTDSGNTIY
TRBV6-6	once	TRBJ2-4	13	ASTLLQGGLNIQY
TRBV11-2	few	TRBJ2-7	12	ASSLTQVNYEQY
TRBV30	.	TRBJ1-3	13	AWRASDSSGNTIY
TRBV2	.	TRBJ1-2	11	ASMGQYNYGYT
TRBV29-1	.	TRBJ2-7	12	SVDEGTETYEQY
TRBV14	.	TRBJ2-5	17	ASSQDYAGQGPYQETQY
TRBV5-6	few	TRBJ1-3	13	ASSFLQGRGNTIY
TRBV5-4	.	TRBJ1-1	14	ASSSAQTGPNTEAF
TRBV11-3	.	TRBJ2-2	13	ASSGSGAPTGELF
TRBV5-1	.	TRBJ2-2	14	ASSLAVGTGTGELF
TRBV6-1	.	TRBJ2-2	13	ASSEQRGDTGELF
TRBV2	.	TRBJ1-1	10	ASSETRHEAF
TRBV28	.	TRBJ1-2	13	ASTPPGQGAYGYT
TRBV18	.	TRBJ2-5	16	ASSPGLAGGPLQETQY
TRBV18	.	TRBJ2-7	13	ASSQVGTGVYEQY
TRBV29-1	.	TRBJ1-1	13	SVEDGRRKNTEAF
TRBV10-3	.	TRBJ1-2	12	AITRDRGSYGYT
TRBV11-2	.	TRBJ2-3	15	ASSQYGGHRPSDTQY
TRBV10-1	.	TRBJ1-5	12	ASSPQGYNQPQH
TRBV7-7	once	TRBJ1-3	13	ASSLNPGQGNTIY
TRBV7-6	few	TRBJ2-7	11	ASAGTGSYEQY
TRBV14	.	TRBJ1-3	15	ASSRRGGAASGNTIY
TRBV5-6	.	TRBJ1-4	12	ASSFRQTNEKLF
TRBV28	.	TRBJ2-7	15	ASSTYNAPGITYEQY
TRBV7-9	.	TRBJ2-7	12	ASSLVGQTYEQY
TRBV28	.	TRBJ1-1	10	ASSLEVTEAF
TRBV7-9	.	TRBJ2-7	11	ASSLLAYYEQY
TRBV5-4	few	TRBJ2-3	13	ASSTPGLGTDTQY
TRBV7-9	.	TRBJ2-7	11	ASSLLSGGEQY
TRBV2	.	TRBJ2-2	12	ASIQGALTGELF
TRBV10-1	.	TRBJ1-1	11	ASSVMMNTEAF
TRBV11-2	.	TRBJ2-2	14	ASSPLGGAITGELF
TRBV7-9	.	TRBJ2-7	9	ASSYGDEQY
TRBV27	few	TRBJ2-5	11	ASSPQGTETQY
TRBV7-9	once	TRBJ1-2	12	ASSATGYNYGYT
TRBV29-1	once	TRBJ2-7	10	SFTGVGYEQY
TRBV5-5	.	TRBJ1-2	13	ASNPRLQGAYGYT